In its sample, the clone carrying this T cell receptor beta chain is medium-sized. Its target is not known. The CDR3 is 15 residues long. The ends were cut back, 2 bases at V and 8 bases at J, with 18 bases in the middle. Germline CDR1 and CDR2: SEHNR and FQNEAQ (reference sequence). Production of TCR beta libraries used UMI-labeled 5' RACE as the method. TCRdb independently ran MiXCR on the 5' RACE reads; one entry per CDR3 protein. This repertoire shows roughly 8,300 distinct CDR3 sequences, 3% to 5% found once; its top ten account for about 35%. The data derive from a study of human CD8 memory T cell subsets. Findings and limits, study-wide: For this study, sequencing was restricted to the T cell receptor beta chains only.

The receptor's source is a human donor in good health. Sequenced material: CD8+ T cells from PBMCs. The J gene is TRBJ1-2, the V gene TRBV7-9, with TRBD1 as a possible D gene (5 bases). The CDR3, as DNA: TGTGCCAGCAGCTTAAAGGGGCCGGAACAACGAGGCTACACCTTC. Amino acids: CASSLKGPEQRGYTF.